One and the same sample provided the 11 T cell receptor beta chains below, sequenced in a study of cytomegalovirus exposure and HLA in healthy donors. A multiplex PCR was run with 60 Vbeta primers and 13 Jbeta primers. The repertoire was sequenced with immunoSEQ multiplex PCR; TCRdb's copy has only in-frame clones and lacks some. The sample lists around 120,000 clones, roughly 82% seen once, with roughly 12% in the top ten. The sequenced sample was PBMCs. The receptor set was obtained from a male donor in good health and CMV-seropositive.

The rearrangement joins TRBV29-1 to TRBJ2-7; D gene unclear. The CDR3 has 11 amino acids. Germline V CDR1 and CDR2: SQVTM, ANQGSEA. Trimming pared 5 bases from V and 1 base from J, leaving 6 bases between. The CDR3 DNA reads TGCAGCGTTCGGGTTTCCTACGAGCAGTACTTC. Translating it yields CSVRVSYEQYF.

The chain links TRBV9 to TRBJ1-6; perhaps TRBD1 as D (6 bases). Germline V gene sequence: CDR1 SGDLS, CDR2 YYNGEE. The CDR3 runs 14 residues. V lost 3 bases to trimming and J lost 7 bases, with 11 bases between them. The CDR3 protein is CASSAGRGNSPLHF. In DNA, the CDR3 is TGTGCCAGCAGCGCGGGGAGGGGGAATTCACCCCTCCACTTT.

This chain uses TRBV9 with TRBJ1-3, with D uncertain. The CDR3 is made up of 13 amino acids. Deletions cut 1 base from V and 2 bases from J, with 4 bases between. Germline CDR1 and CDR2: SGDLS and YYNGEE. CDR3 sequence reads: CASSVSPGNTIYF. In nucleotides, the CDR3 is TGTGCCAGCAGCGTAAGCCCTGGAAACACCATATATTTT.

This clone was counted once. The genes are TRBV5-1 and TRBJ2-5; no clear D gene. Judging by the DNA end, TRBJ2-7 fits better; the J call may be wrong. CDR1 is SGHRS, CDR2 YFSETQ, per germline. The CDR3 is 13 amino acids. CDR3 DNA sequence: TGCGCCAGCAGCTTGGATGGGGCCTACGAGCAGTACTTC. Residues: CASSLDGAYEQYF.

The genes are TRBV9 and TRBJ2-7; D is perhaps TRBD2 (5 bases). Germline V CDR1 and CDR2: SGDLS, YYNGEE. The length of the CDR3 is 13 residues. The V and J ends lost 0 bases and 7 bases respectively, with 11 bases between them. The CDR3: CASSVAWTGEQYF. The CDR3 coding sequence is TGTGCCAGCAGCGTAGCTTGGACGGGGGAGCAGTACTTC. The full variable domain, completed using reference TRBV9 and TRBJ2-7, is DSGVTQTPKHLITATGQRVTLRCSPRSGDLSVYWYQQSLDQGLQFLIQYYNGEERAKGNILERFSAQQFPDLHSELNLSSLELGDSALYFCASSVAWTGEQYFGPGTRLTVT.

This chain links TRBV2 with TRBJ1-4; possible D gene TRBD1, 5 bases. Trimming left V 3 bases short and J 8 bases short, with 16 bases between. The CDR3 runs to 15 residues. Per germline, CDR1 SNHLY and CDR2 FYNNEI. CDR3 coding DNA: TGTGCCAGCAGTGACGCGGGAGGGGTAGGGGAAAAACTGTTTTTT. Translation: CASSDAGGVGEKLFF. Combining the CDR3 with reference TRBV2 and TRBJ1-4 gives the whole variable domain EPEVTQTPSHQVTQMGQEVILRCVPISNHLYFYWYRQILGQKVEFLVSFYNNEISEKSEIFDDQFSVERPDGSNFTLKIRSTKLEDSAMYFCASSDAGGVGEKLFFGSGTQLSVL.

The chain employs TRBV28 and TRBJ2-5, with TRBD2 identical over 11 bases. Germline V CDR1 and CDR2: MDHEN, SYDVKM. CDR3 length: 18 amino acids. With V trimmed by 2 bases and J by 0 bases, 8 bases remained unmatched. CDR3: CASSLGLAGGPYQETQYF. Here the CDR3 DNA reads TGTGCCAGCAGTTTAGGTCTAGCGGGGGGACCGTACCAAGAGACCCAGTACTTC. Variable domain in full (rest from reference TRBV28 and TRBJ2-5): DVKVTQSSRYLVKRTGEKVFLECVQDMDHENMFWYRQDPGLGLRLIYFSYDVKMKEKGDIPEGYSVSREKKERFSLILESASTNQTSMYLCASSLGLAGGPYQETQYFGPGTRLLVL.

The chain couples TRBV27 to TRBJ2-1; D remains ambiguous. Germline assignment: CDR1 MNHEY and CDR2 SMNVEV (reference sequence). This CDR3 has 12 residues. Trimming left V 4 bases short and J 7 bases short, with 8 bases between. CDR3 region: CASSSGRNEQFF. The CDR3 DNA is TGTGCCAGCAGTTCCGGCAGGAATGAGCAGTTCTTC.

The chain links TRBV11-2 to TRBJ1-4; 8 nucleotides line up with TRBD1. V dropped 5 bases and J dropped 3; count of bases not matched to a gene: 5. Germline loops: CDR1 SGHAT, CDR2 FQNNGV. The CDR3 loop spans 15 amino acids. The CDR3 spells CASSVTGVANEKLFF. Written as DNA, the CDR3 is TGTGCCAGCAGCGTGACAGGGGTGGCTAATGAAAAACTGTTTTTT.

CDR3 DNA: TGTGCCAGCAGTTTGCAGGCCATTAGCACAGATACGCAGTATTTT. Its protein product is CASSLQAISTDTQYF. The chain uses TRBV28 and TRBJ2-3, with D hard to call. CDR3 length: 15 amino acids. Between the trimmed V and J ends, which lost 3 bases and 0 bases, there was a span of 10 bases. Germline V gene data show CDR1 as MDHEN and CDR2 as SYDVKM. Full variable domain (missing parts from reference TRBV28 and TRBJ2-3): DVKVTQSSRYLVKRTGEKVFLECVQDMDHENMFWYRQDPGLGLRLIYFSYDVKMKEKGDIPEGYSVSREKKERFSLILESASTNQTSMYLCASSLQAISTDTQYFGPGTRLTVL.

This clone came up once. The V gene is TRBV6-6, the J gene TRBJ2-1; D gene unclear. This CDR3 is 11 amino acids long. Germline CDR1 reads MNHNY; CDR2 reads SVGAGI (reference sequence). Trimming removed 6 bases at V and 5 bases at J, with 5 bases between. The CDR3 sequence is CASSPNNEQFF. The CDR3 bases are TGTGCCAGCAGCCCTAACAATGAGCAGTTCTTC.